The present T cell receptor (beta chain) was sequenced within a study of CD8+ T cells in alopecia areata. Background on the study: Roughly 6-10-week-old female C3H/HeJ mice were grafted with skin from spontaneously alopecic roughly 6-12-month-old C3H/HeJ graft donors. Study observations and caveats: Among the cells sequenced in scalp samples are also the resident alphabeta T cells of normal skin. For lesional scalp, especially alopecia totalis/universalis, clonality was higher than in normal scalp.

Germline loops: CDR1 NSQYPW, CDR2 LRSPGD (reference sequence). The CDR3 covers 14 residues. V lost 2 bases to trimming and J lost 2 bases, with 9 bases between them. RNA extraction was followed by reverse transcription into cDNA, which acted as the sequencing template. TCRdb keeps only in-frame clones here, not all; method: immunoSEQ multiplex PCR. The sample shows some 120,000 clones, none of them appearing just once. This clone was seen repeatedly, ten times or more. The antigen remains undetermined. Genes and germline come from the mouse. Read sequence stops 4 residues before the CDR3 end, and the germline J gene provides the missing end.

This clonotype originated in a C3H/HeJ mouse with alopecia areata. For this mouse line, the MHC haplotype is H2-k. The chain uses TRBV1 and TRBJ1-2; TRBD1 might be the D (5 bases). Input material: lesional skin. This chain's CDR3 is CTCSAWGWNSDYTF. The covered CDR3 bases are TGCACCTGCAGTGCATGGGGGTGGAACTCC.